This T cell receptor (beta chain) was captured in a study of T cell repertoires in cytomegalovirus infection. Study overall: Public TCR beta signatures were indicative of both CMV infection and a matching HLA type.

The CDR3 is made up of 17 amino acids. V shed 0 bases and J shed 3 bases, with 14 bases lying between them. In germline, CDR1 is LGHNA, CDR2 YNFKEQ. The study's findings and limits: Dominating the ex vivo response were HLA-C-restricted CMV-specific TCR beta clonotypes.

One entry per CDR3 protein, called by TCRdb with MiXCR from the reads. The sample holds approximately 81,000 distinct CDR3 sequences, 20% to 30% seen once. On this clonotype: Its specificity is not known.

Material: CD8+ T cells from cultured PBMCs, obtained from culture after CMV antigen stimulation. This sequence originates from a human donor in good health (CMV status not recorded). Some clones in this sample may be carry-over from other donors' samples. The chain uses TRBV4-2 and TRBJ2-2; D is undetermined. Here the CDR3 DNA reads TGTGCCAGCAGCCAAGAGACCGGGCCTGGTGACACCGGGGAGCTGTTTTTT. It translates to CASSQETGPGDTGELFF.